A selection of T cell receptor beta chains follows, all from one sample in a study of CD4 T cell repertoires in COVID-19. The method was immunoSEQ multiplex PCR; TCRdb's version includes in-frame clones alone and lacks a portion of them. This sample has 20,000 or so clones; around 86% occur once, and the top ten carry less than 0.7%. Specimen: central memory CD4+ T cells from blood, collected before the COVID-19 pandemic. The receptors originated from a human donor who had COVID-19. Each CDR3 is given with its conserved first and last residue. The D gene is left open where the match is weak. The listing skips clone size in some rows; elsewhere it reads once, few, many or a size class.

D	size	V	J	DNA	CDR3
TRBD2	few	TRBV19	TRBJ2-2	TGTGCCAGTATTTGGGAGGGAGGAACCGGGGAGCTGTTTTTT	CASIWEGGTGELFF
NA	NA	TRBV2	TRBJ1-2	TGTGCCAGCAGTCCTCAGGCTAACTATGGCTACACCTTC	CASSPQANYGYTF
NA	NA	TRBV5-1	TRBJ2-1	TGCGCCAGCAGCTTGGATGGAGGGTACAATGAGCAGTTCTTC	CASSLDGGYNEQFF
NA	NA	TRBV21-1	TRBJ1-5	TGTGCCCCTCCTAAGGGGAGCAATCAGCCCCAGCATTTT	CAPPKGSNQPQHF
NA	NA	TRBV25-1	TRBJ1-2	TGTGCCAGCAGTGAAGCGACAGAGAACTATGGCTACACCTTC	CASSEATENYGYTF
TRBD1	NA	TRBV5-1	TRBJ1-2	TGCGCCAGCAGCGCCTTAGGACAGGGAGGTCCCTATGGCTACACCTTC	CASSALGQGGPYGYTF
TRBD1	NA	TRBV27	TRBJ1-2	TGTGCCAGCAGATCCGGGGACAGGGGGGGCTACACCTTC	CASRSGDRGGYTF
TRBD2	NA	TRBV18	TRBJ2-3	TGTGCCAGCTCACCGGGACTAGCGGGATTAGATACGCAGTATTTT	CASSPGLAGLDTQYF
NA	NA	TRBV5-1	TRBJ2-7	TGCGCCAGCAGCTTGTCCGGGAGATCGACCTACGAGCAGTACTTC	CASSLSGRSTYEQYF
TRBD2	NA	TRBV6-1	TRBJ2-1	TGTGCCAGCAGTGAAGCGCAACTAGCGGGGAACAATGAGCAGTTCTTC	CASSEAQLAGNNEQFF
NA	NA	TRBV5-6	TRBJ1-5	TGTGCCAGCAGCTTATCCCAGCGGAACAATCAGCCCCAGCATTTT	CASSLSQRNNQPQHF
NA	NA	TRBV6-5	TRBJ1-4	TGTGCCAGCAGTTACCGAGCTCGGCCGGGGGAAAAACTGTTTTTT	CASSYRARPGEKLFF
TRBD1	few	TRBV6-5	TRBJ2-5	TGTGCCAGCAGTCGACAGGGGAGGTGGTCAGAGACCCAGTACTTC	CASSRQGRWSETQYF
TRBD1	NA	TRBV7-6	TRBJ1-1	TGTGCCAGCAGCCTAGGGACAGAGAACACTGAAGCTTTCTTT	CASSLGTENTEAFF
TRBD1	NA	TRBV5-6	TRBJ2-5	TGTGCCAGCAGTTGGGACAGTCAAGAGACCCAGTACTTC	CASSWDSQETQYF
NA	NA	TRBV7-9	TRBJ1-1	TGTGCCAGCAGCCTGAATGCGGGGGCGCAAGCTTTCTTT	CASSLNAGAQAFF
TRBD1	once	TRBV7-9	TRBJ2-3	TGTGCCAGCAGCGCACAGGGGATCGGCACAGATACGCAGTATTTT	CASSAQGIGTDTQYF
TRBD1	NA	TRBV2	TRBJ2-1	TGTGCCAGCAGTCGGGACAGACTGTACAATGAGCAGTTCTTC	CASSRDRLYNEQFF
TRBD1	few	TRBV19	TRBJ2-3	TGTGCCAGTAGTATAGTCCCGGGACAGGGGGCAGATACGCAGTATTTT	CASSIVPGQGADTQYF
NA	NA	TRBV5-1	TRBJ1-1	TGCGCCAGCAGCTTGGGGCAGGCCCTAACTGAAGCTTTCTTT	CASSLGQALTEAFF
NA	NA	TRBV6-4	TRBJ1-1	TGTGCCAGCAGAGAAACAGGGAGGGACACTGAAGCTTTCTTT	CASRETGRDTEAFF
NA	NA	TRBV21-1	TRBJ2-5	TGTGCCAGCAGCAAAGCGGCAGGGGAAGGGGAGACCCAGTACTTC	CASSKAAGEGETQYF
NA	NA	TRBV9	TRBJ2-6	TGTGCCAGCGGAGGGGCTGGGGCCAACGTCCTGACTTTC	CASGGAGANVLTF
TRBD2	NA	TRBV28	TRBJ2-3	TGTGCCAGTTCGACTAGCGAATACACAGATACGCAGTATTTT	CASSTSEYTDTQYF
NA	NA	TRBV5-1	TRBJ1-1	TGCGCCAGCAGCTTGGATCCTCGGGGGGACACTGAAGCTTTCTTT	CASSLDPRGDTEAFF
NA	NA	TRBV10-2	TRBJ1-1	TGCGCCAGCAGTGATGTCGGGGACACTGAAGCTTTCTTT	CASSDVGDTEAFF
TRBD1	NA	TRBV7-9	TRBJ1-4	TGTGCCATCCACTCCGGGACAGGGGAAGAAAAACTGTTTTTT	CAIHSGTGEEKLFF
NA	NA	TRBV7-6	TRBJ2-2	TGTGCCAGCAGCTTAGTCGGCGGGGGCGCCACCGGGGAGCTGTTTTTT	CASSLVGGGATGELFF
TRBD1	NA	TRBV18	TRBJ2-2	TGTGCCAGCTCACCACAGGGGGCGAGCACCGGGGAGCTGTTTTTT	CASSPQGASTGELFF
NA	NA	TRBV19	TRBJ1-2	TGTGCCAGTAACGTACAGGCGCAGAACTATGGCTACACCTTC	CASNVQAQNYGYTF
TRBD1	NA	TRBV5-1	TRBJ1-6	TGCGCCAGCAGCTTGCGCGGCAGGGGGCGAAGTAATTCACCCCTCCACTTT	CASSLRGRGRSNSPLHF
TRBD1	NA	TRBV19	TRBJ1-2	TGTGCCAGTCAGCCAGGGGGTGATAACTATGGCTACACCTTC	CASQPGGDNYGYTF
TRBD2	NA	TRBV13	TRBJ2-3	TGTGCCAGCAGCTTAGCGACTAGCGGGAGCACAGATACGCAGTATTTT	CASSLATSGSTDTQYF
NA	NA	TRBV30	TRBJ1-1	TGTGCCTGGAGGGGGCTAGACACTGAAGCTTTCTTT	CAWRGLDTEAFF
TRBD1	NA	TRBV28	TRBJ1-2	TGTGCCAGCACCCCAGGGGACAGGGGGATCTATGGCTACACCTTC	CASTPGDRGIYGYTF
NA	NA	TRBV27	TRBJ1-6	TGTGCCAGCAGTTCCCTTCCAGGGCAGAGGAATTCACCCCTCCACTTT	CASSSLPGQRNSPLHF
NA	NA	TRBV6-6	TRBJ1-6	TGTGCCAGCAGTTCCATCTCGGGAAATTCACCCCTCCACTTT	CASSSISGNSPLHF
NA	NA	TRBV11-2	TRBJ1-3	TGTGCCAGCAGCCCAGGGGCTGGAAACACCATATATTTT	CASSPGAGNTIYF
TRBD2	NA	TRBV6-1	TRBJ2-1	TGTGCCAGCAGCCTGGTTACGGGGGGGCTCAATGAGCAGTTCTTC	CASSLVTGGLNEQFF
TRBD1	NA	TRBV6-5	TRBJ2-7	TGTGCCAGCAGTGTACAACAGGGGGTCTACGAGCAGTACTTC	CASSVQQGVYEQYF
TRBD2	NA	TRBV6-1	TRBJ2-7	TGTGCCAGCAGTGAATTGGCTAGCGGGAAGCAGTACTTC	CASSELASGKQYF
NA	few	TRBV19	TRBJ1-5	TGTGCCAGTATGGGACTCGGCAGCCCTCTAGGCAATCAGCCCCAGCATTTT	CASMGLGSPLGNQPQHF
NA	NA	TRBV5-4	TRBJ2-2	TGTGCCAGCAGCTTTGGAGGGGTCCCGGAGCTGTTTTTT	CASSFGGVPELFF
TRBD2	NA	TRBV4-1	TRBJ2-3	TGCGCCAGCAGCCAAGTACCTAGCGGTATCACAGATACGCAGTATTTT	CASSQVPSGITDTQYF
NA	NA	TRBV5-6	TRBJ2-2	TGTGCCAGCAGCAAGGGGTGGCCTTACACCGGGGAGCTGTTTTTT	CASSKGWPYTGELFF
TRBD1	NA	TRBV9	TRBJ2-3	TGTGCCAGCAGCGTAGGGACAGGGCGTACAGATACGCAGTATTTT	CASSVGTGRTDTQYF
TRBD2	NA	TRBV5-1	TRBJ2-3	TGCGCCAGCAGCTCGCGGGGGGGCGACACAGATACGCAGTATTTT	CASSSRGGDTDTQYF
TRBD1	NA	TRBV10-3	TRBJ1-1	TGTGCCATCAGAGATTCCGGACAGGCCAACACTGAAGCTTTCTTT	CAIRDSGQANTEAFF
NA	NA	TRBV15	TRBJ1-5	TGTGCCACCAGCAGTACAGGAAGGGGCAATCAGCCCCAGCATTTT	CATSSTGRGNQPQHF
NA	NA	TRBV6-5	TRBJ1-1	TGTGCCAGCAGGCCGGGACACTTGAACACTGAAGCTTTCTTT	CASRPGHLNTEAFF